The 31 T cell receptor beta chains presented below share a single source sample, sequenced in a study of blood T cell repertoires in COVID-19 (dated by TCRdb to about 2020). The library was prepared using the immunoSEQ multiplex PCR assay. What TCRdb holds here is the immuneACCESS table cut down to in-frame rearrangements. Part of the clones is not present; checked against another copy, under half of the missing clones reflect an unresolved V gene, and the others are unexplained. The sample table contains over 250,000 clones; only one count was recorded for roughly 85% of them. The ten most abundant clones make up roughly 13% of the sample. Sequencing was done on a sample of peripheral blood. These receptors were collected from a human donor in a cohort sampled during active COVID-19.

This chain links TRBV14 with TRBJ1-2; D gene uncertain. Germline CDR1 and CDR2: SGHDN and FVKESK. V lost 1 base, J lost 7 bases, and 7 bases lay in between. The CDR3 loop spans 12 amino acids. The chain's CDR3 is CASSQVRGGYTF. The CDR3 region has the DNA TGTGCCAGCAGCCAAGTTCGAGGTGGCTACACCTTC.

In DNA form, the CDR3 reads TGTGCCAGCTCACCGGGACAGGGGCCGGAAAAACTGTTTTTT. Its translation: CASSPGQGPEKLFF. The chain combines TRBV18 with TRBJ1-4; 10 bases are shared with TRBD1. The CDR3 covers 14 residues. The germline V gene encodes CDR1 KGHSH and CDR2 LQKENI. Germline trimming cut 3 bases from V and 8 bases from J; bases unmatched to any gene: 3. Variable domain in full (rest from reference TRBV18 and TRBJ1-4): NAGVMQNPRHLVRRRGQEARLRCSPMKGHSHVYWYRQLPEEGLKFMVYLQKENIIDESGMPKERFSAEFPKEGPSILRIQQVVRGDSAAYFCASSPGQGPEKLFFGSGTQLSVL.

The chain links TRBV30 to TRBJ1-3, with unresolved D. Germline CDR1 reads GTSNPN; CDR2 reads SVGIG (reference sequence). The CDR3 contains 14 residues. Trimming removed 6 bases at V and 0 bases at J, with 12 bases between. DNA for the CDR3: TGTGCCTGTCTTCGCGGGGTCTCTGGAAACACCATATATTTT. Translation: CACLRGVSGNTIYF.

This clone appeared a single time. The chain couples TRBV20-1 to TRBJ2-3, with D unresolved. Germline V gives CDR1 DFQATT, CDR2 SNEGSKA (reference sequence). V dropped 3 bases and J dropped 0 bases, with 19 bases sitting between them. The CDR3 length is 17 residues. The CDR3 sequence: CSASFLPPFTSTDTQYF. In DNA form, the CDR3 reads TGCAGTGCTAGTTTCCTACCCCCTTTCACGAGCACAGATACGCAGTATTTT.

The V gene is TRBV28, the J gene TRBJ2-7, with 8 bases fitting TRBD2. Trimming at V came to 5 bases and at J to 8 bases, leaving 14 bases not matched to a gene. This CDR3 region has 15 residues. Germline V gene lookup returns CDR1 MDHEN and CDR2 SYDVKM. The CDR3 sequence: CASSGQLWGLVKQYF. In DNA, the CDR3 is TGTGCCAGCAGTGGACAGTTGTGGGGACTAGTCAAGCAGTACTTC.

V and J are TRBV7-6 and TRBJ2-7; TRBD1 aligns across 10 bases. The CDR3 loop spans 14 amino acids. Germline assignment: CDR1 SGHVS and CDR2 FNYEAQ. V was clipped by 5 bases and J by 2 bases; unmatched bases: 3. The CDR3 coding sequence is TGTGCCAGCAGCCCGGGGACAGGGGCCTACGAGCAGTACTTC. This gives the protein CASSPGTGAYEQYF.

This chain uses TRBV2 with TRBJ1-6, with D perhaps matching TRBD1 (5 bases). V was trimmed by 6 bases and J by 11 bases, leaving 11 bases between them. This CDR3 spans 12 amino acids. Germline loops: CDR1 SNHLY, CDR2 FYNNEI. The CDR3 DNA sequence: TGTGCCAGCAGACTCAAAGGGGCACCCCTCCACTTT. Protein: CASRLKGAPLHF.

The chain is built from TRBV6-6 and TRBJ1-5, with D hard to call. The CDR3 length is 15 residues. CDR1 is MNHNY and CDR2 is SVGAGI in the germline V gene (reference sequence). The V end lost 5 bases, the J end lost 0 bases, and 11 bases lay between the germline ends. CDR3 sequence reads: CASSLRGYSNQPQHF. The CDR3 DNA reads TGTGCCAGCAGTCTCCGAGGGTATAGCAATCAGCCCCAGCATTTT.

The chain employs TRBV27 and TRBJ1-1; D gene uncertain. Looked up from germline, CDR1 is MNHEY and CDR2 is SMNVEV (reference sequence). The CDR3 contains 16 residues. V was clipped by 4 bases and J by 3 bases, with 18 bases between them. The CDR3 spells CASSSLAGRRYTEAFF. CDR3 in DNA: TGTGCCAGCAGTTCGCTAGCCGGCCGGCGTTACACTGAAGCTTTCTTT.

The V call is TRBV11-2, the J call TRBJ2-1; 8 positions agree with TRBD2. The CDR3 is made up of 14 amino acids. V was pared by 4 bases and J by 8 bases, with 7 bases of the junction left unmatched. Looked up from germline, CDR1 is SGHAT and CDR2 is FQNNGV. CDR3 nucleotides: TGTGCCAGCAGCTCCTTAGCGGGATGGTATGAGCAGTTCTTC. Residues: CASSSLAGWYEQFF.

The V gene is TRBV24-1, the J gene TRBJ2-5; D ambiguous. This CDR3 has 13 amino acids. CDR1 is KGHDR, CDR2 SFDVKD, per germline. Trimming took 4 bases from V and 6 from J, leaving 11 bases between them. CDR3 protein: CATSDPTLKTQYF. CDR3 DNA sequence: TGTGCCACCAGTGACCCCACTTTGAAGACCCAGTACTTC.

V usage is TRBV30 and J usage is TRBJ1-1; D remains ambiguous. This CDR3 has 13 residues. V was cut by 4 bases and J by 3 bases, with 12 bases left in between. Germline CDR1 GTSNPN, CDR2 SVGIG (reference sequence). CDR3 sequence reads: CAWKRADYTEAFF. CDR3 coding DNA: TGTGCCTGGAAACGCGCAGACTACACTGAAGCTTTCTTT.

The V and J genes are TRBV5-6 and TRBJ1-5; D is uncertain. V lost 0 bases, J lost 0 bases, and 7 bases lay in between. Germline V CDR1 and CDR2: SGHDT, YYEEEE. The CDR3 is 15 residues long. CDR3 loop: CASSLGGYSNQPQHF. The CDR3 DNA is TGTGCCAGCAGCTTGGGAGGTTATAGCAATCAGCCCCAGCATTTT.

This chain links TRBV14 with TRBJ2-6; tentatively, D is TRBD2 (5 bases). The CDR3 contains 17 residues. Germline CDR1 SGHDN, CDR2 FVKESK. The germline V and J ends were trimmed by 1 base and 1 base, with 11 bases remaining between them. CDR3 sequence: CASSQVGVRSGANVLTF. In nucleotides, the CDR3 is TGTGCCAGCAGCCAAGTCGGGGTGAGGTCTGGGGCCAACGTCCTGACTTTC. Looking up the rest from reference TRBV14 and TRBJ2-6 gives the full variable domain: EAGVTQFPSHSVIEKGQTVTLRCDPISGHDNLYWYRRVMGKEIKFLLHFVKESKQDESGMPNNRFLAERTGGTYSTLKVQPAELEDSGVYFCASSQVGVRSGANVLTFGAGSRLTVL.

The CDR3 region is CASSSNFGTGANVLTF. The CDR3 nucleotides read TGCGCCAGCAGCTCAAATTTCGGGACTGGGGCCAACGTCCTGACTTTC. The V call is TRBV5-1, the J call TRBJ2-6, with D possibly matching TRBD2 (5 bases). Germline values: CDR1 SGHRS, CDR2 YFSETQ. The germline V and J ends were trimmed by 3 bases and 2 bases, with 12 bases remaining between them. CDR3 size: 16 residues.

This clone appeared a single time. The chain uses TRBV5-1 and TRBJ2-5, with TRBD1 matching 7 bases. Germline V gene lookup returns CDR1 SGHRS and CDR2 YFSETQ. V shed 4 bases and J 5 bases; nucleotides not matched to a gene: 5. The CDR3 has 13 residues. CDR3 DNA sequence: TGCGCCAGCAGCCTCAACAGGGGCGAGACCCAGTACTTC. It encodes CASSLNRGETQYF.

Comments on this clone: This specimen includes other DNA sequences encoding the same CDR3. This rearrangement joins TRBV9 to TRBJ2-5, with a tentative D call TRBD1 (6 bases). The length of the CDR3 is 15 residues. Trimming removed 1 base from V and 2 bases from J, with 12 bases in between. Germline V CDR1 and CDR2: SGDLS, YYNGEE. The CDR3 loop reads CASSVLGQGQETQYF. Written as DNA, the CDR3 is TGTGCCAGCAGCGTACTGGGACAAGGACAAGAGACCCAGTACTTC.

This sequence joins TRBV6-5 and TRBJ1-6; D possibly corresponds to TRBD1 (5 bases). CDR1 and CDR2 (germline): MNHEY, SVGAGI. The CDR3 extends over 16 amino acids. V lost 0 bases, J lost 6 bases, and 12 bases lay in between. The CDR3 loop is CASSYSGRAPNSPLHF. CDR3 bases: TGTGCCAGCAGTTACTCTGGCAGGGCCCCTAATTCACCCCTCCACTTT.

The gene calls are TRBV13 and TRBJ2-7; D unresolved. This CDR3 has 14 residues. Trimming stripped 2 bases from V and 1 base from J, with 9 bases between. The germline V gene encodes CDR1 PRHDT and CDR2 FYEKMQ (reference sequence). The CDR3 DNA follows: TGTGCCAGCAGCTTATTCCGAGCGTCCTACGAGCAGTACTTC. Translated, it gives CASSLFRASYEQYF.

The chain joins TRBV18 to TRBJ1-4, with unresolved D. The CDR3 loop spans 16 amino acids. Per the germline V gene, CDR1 is KGHSH and CDR2 is LQKENI. Trimming left V 1 base short and J 0 bases short, with 9 bases between. The CDR3 is CASSPRSPATNEKLFF. CDR3 sequence (DNA): TGTGCCAGCTCACCACGTTCCCCTGCAACTAATGAAAAACTGTTTTTT.

This chain uses TRBV2 with TRBJ2-2, with TRBD2 identical over 11 bases. CDR3 length: 17 residues. V was clipped by 4 bases and J by 0 bases; unmatched bases: 4. Germline loops: CDR1 SNHLY, CDR2 FYNNEI. The CDR3 is CASSVGTSGPNTGELFF. CDR3 coding DNA: TGTGCCAGCAGTGTAGGGACTAGCGGCCCGAACACCGGGGAGCTGTTTTTT. The variable domain in full, with the rest retrieved from reference TRBV2 and TRBJ2-2, is EPEVTQTPSHQVTQMGQEVILRCVPISNHLYFYWYRQILGQKVEFLVSFYNNEISEKSEIFDDQFSVERPDGSNFTLKIRSTKLEDSAMYFCASSVGTSGPNTGELFFGEGSRLTVL.

The V gene is TRBV2, the J gene TRBJ1-6; TRBD1 matches 7 bases. V dropped 8 bases and J dropped 5; count of bases not matched to a gene: 3. CDR1 and CDR2 (germline): SNHLY, FYNNEI. The CDR3 runs to 13 residues. Written as DNA, the CDR3 is TGTGCCAGCTCAGGGGGAAATAATTCACCCCTCCACTTT. It encodes CASSGGNNSPLHF.

The rearrangement joins TRBV12-5 to TRBJ2-5; possible D gene TRBD2, 5 bases. V was trimmed by 4 bases and J by 1 base, leaving 10 bases between them. This CDR3 contains 14 residues. Germline CDR1 is LGHNT and CDR2 is FRNRAP. This CDR3 is CASGSRDSQETQYF. In nucleotides, the CDR3 is TGTGCTAGTGGTTCTCGGGATTCCCAAGAGACCCAGTACTTC.

V gene TRBV30 combines with J gene TRBJ1-5, with D uncertain. Trimming shortened V by 4 bases and J by 1 base, and 8 bases separated the two germline ends. This CDR3 is built from 13 residues. Germline V gives CDR1 GTSNPN, CDR2 SVGIG (reference sequence). The CDR3 loop reads CAWNLHSNQPQHF. CDR3 bases: TGTGCCTGGAATTTACACAGCAATCAGCCCCAGCATTTT.

V usage is TRBV5-6 and J usage is TRBJ2-1; D gene ambiguous. This CDR3 comprises 16 residues. The V and J ends lost 4 bases and 6 bases respectively, with 20 bases between them. Germline lookup yields CDR1 SGHDT and CDR2 YYEEEE. Here the CDR3 reads CASSSRSLVVGNEQFF. The CDR3 coding sequence is TGTGCCAGCAGCAGTCGAAGTCTCGTTGTCGGCAATGAGCAGTTCTTC.

Here the CDR3 reads CASSQLAGIIYEQFF. In DNA, the CDR3 is TGCGCCAGCAGCCAGCTAGCGGGAATTATATATGAGCAGTTCTTC. The chain is built from TRBV4-3 and TRBJ2-1; 9 nucleotides align to TRBD2. This CDR3 region has 15 residues. J was trimmed by 8 bases and V by 3 bases; bases with no gene match: 8. Germline lookup yields CDR1 LGHNA and CDR2 YSLEER.

The sample holds one count of this clone. The chain carries TRBV27 and TRBJ2-6; TRBD1 matches at 8 bases. The junction had 7 bases not matched to a gene; V was cut back by 6 bases and J by 0 bases. The CDR3 is 17 residues long. Germline-derived CDR1 and CDR2 are MNHEY and SMNVEV (reference sequence). CDR3 region: CASRGDRRYSGANVLTF. The DNA for the CDR3 is TGTGCCAGCAGGGGGGACAGGCGCTACTCTGGGGCCAACGTCCTGACTTTC.

This clone has a single count. The V call is TRBV30, the J call TRBJ2-6; D call uncertain. Trimming stripped 5 bases from V and 4 bases from J, with 9 bases between. The V gene's germline CDR1 is GTSNPN and CDR2 SVGIG (reference sequence). The CDR3 length is 13 residues. The CDR3 bases are TGTGCCTGGGGGTTTGGCGGGGCCAACGTCCTGACTTTC. Translation gives CAWGFGGANVLTF.

The V gene is TRBV5-1, the J gene TRBJ2-5, with a tentative D call TRBD1 (6 bases). V was pared by 5 bases and J by 5 bases, with 16 bases between. Germline values: CDR1 SGHRS, CDR2 YFSETQ. The CDR3 contains 14 residues. CDR3 DNA: TGCGCCAGCAGTCCGGGCCGGCAGGGGGAGACCCAGTACTTC. Its translation: CASSPGRQGETQYF. Full variable domain (rest looked up from reference TRBV5-1 and TRBJ2-5): KAGVTQTPRYLIKTRGQQVTLSCSPISGHRSVSWYQQTPGQGLQFLFEYFSETQRNKGNFPGRFSGRQFSNSRSEMNVSTLELGDSALYLCASSPGRQGETQYFGPGTRLLVL.

This clone was detected a few times. V usage is TRBV30 and J usage is TRBJ1-5; 7 positions agree with TRBD1. There are 12 residues in the CDR3. With V trimmed by 5 bases and J by 2 bases, 0 bases remained unmatched. Germline V CDR1 and CDR2: GTSNPN, SVGIG (reference sequence). For the CDR3, the DNA is TGTGCCTGGGACAGGGGCAATCAGCCCCAGCATTTT. It codes for CAWDRGNQPQHF.

This clone appeared once. CDR3 DNA: TGTGCCAGCTCACCAGGGGATCGACAGGGATCGGCTTACAATGAGCAGTTCTTC. Its protein is CASSPGDRQGSAYNEQFF. The V and J genes are TRBV18 and TRBJ2-1; 7 nucleotides match TRBD1. In germline, CDR1 is KGHSH, CDR2 LQKENI. The V gene end was trimmed by 2 bases and the J gene end by 4 bases; junction bases not matched to a gene: 14. The CDR3 consists of 18 residues.